These T cell receptor beta chains were read from a single sample in a study of T-cell reconstitution after alpha-beta-depleted transplantation in children. TCRdb itself ran the PCR reads through MiXCR, one entry per CDR3 protein. The profile shows more than 75,000 distinct CDR3 sequences, under 25% of them singletons. The material sequenced was PBMCs, taken before TCRalphabeta/CD19-depleted stem cell transplant. All receptors derive from a boy younger than 10 with acute lymphoblastic leukemia, due to receive a stem cell transplant. Both conserved end residues are part of each CDR3. D genes are given only for firm matches. Expanded clones get a size class; other rows say once, few or many, or leave the size out.

D gene,V gene,J gene,clone size,CDR3 protein,CDR3 DNA
NA,TRBV7-3,TRBJ1-1,NA,CASSSNDRGRAFF,TGTGCCAGCAGCTCCAATGATCGGGGGCGAGCTTTCTTT
TRBD1,TRBV12-3/TRBV12-4,TRBJ1-1,NA,CASTQGAPTEAFF,TGTGCCAGCACCCAGGGGGCGCCGACTGAAGCTTTCTTT
NA,TRBV15,TRBJ2-2,NA,CATSFGGRGAGELFF,TGTGCCACCAGCTTCGGGGGAAGGGGCGCCGGGGAGCTGTTTTTT
NA,TRBV6-2/TRBV6-3,TRBJ2-7,many,CASSYAPTYEQYF,TGTGCCAGCAGTTACGCCCCTACCTACGAGCAGTACTTC
TRBD1,TRBV5-5,TRBJ2-3,NA,CASSLMRDRGRTDTQYF,TGTGCCAGCAGCTTAATGAGGGACAGGGGGCGGACAGATACGCAGTATTTT
NA,TRBV4-1,TRBJ2-1,few,CASSQEGSSFDYNEQFF,TGCGCCAGCAGCCAAGAAGGCTCCTCTTTTGACTACAATGAGCAGTTCTTC
TRBD1,TRBV20-1,TRBJ2-4,many,CSARDRDRVLGIQYF,TGCAGTGCTAGGGACCGGGACAGGGTTCTGGGCATTCAGTACTTC
NA,TRBV12-3/TRBV12-4,TRBJ1-1,NA,CASSPEDAGSDMNTEAFF,TGTGCCAGCAGTCCCGAGGACGCAGGGTCCGACATGAACACTGAAGCTTTCTTT
NA,TRBV12-3/TRBV12-4,TRBJ2-4,few,CASSPDYTKNIQYF,TGTGCCAGCAGTCCTGACTATACCAAAAACATTCAGTACTTC
NA,TRBV7-9,TRBJ2-7,NA,CASSFPDMEQYF,TGTGCCAGCAGCTTTCCCGACATGGAGCAGTACTTC
NA,TRBV20-1,TRBJ2-5,once,CSARDLAEAFQETQYF,TGCAGTGCTAGAGATCTCGCGGAGGCCTTTCAAGAGACCCAGTACTTC
TRBD1,TRBV28,TRBJ1-4,many,CASSSDHRGKLFF,TGTGCCAGCAGTTCCGACCACAGGGGCAAACTGTTTTTT
NA,TRBV5-1,TRBJ2-3,NA,CASSLESPDTQYF,TGCGCCAGCAGCTTGGAAAGCCCAGATACGCAGTATTTT
TRBD1,TRBV5-1,TRBJ1-1,NA,CASSLQGGDGEAFF,TGCGCCAGCAGCTTACAGGGGGGTGATGGTGAAGCTTTCTTT
TRBD2,TRBV3-1,TRBJ2-1,many,CASSQETSGRYEQFF,TGTGCCAGCAGCCAAGAGACTAGCGGCAGGTATGAGCAGTTCTTC
TRBD2,TRBV27,TRBJ2-5,few,CASSHEAGGPGETQYF,TGTGCCAGCAGTCACGAAGCGGGAGGGCCGGGAGAGACCCAGTACTTC
NA,TRBV7-2,TRBJ1-3,NA,CASSLLGNTIYF,TGTGCCAGCAGCTTATTGGGGAACACCATATATTTT
TRBD2,TRBV27,TRBJ2-1,NA,CASSGLGNEQFF,TGTGCCAGCAGCGGACTAGGCAATGAGCAGTTCTTC
TRBD2,TRBV15,TRBJ2-3,many,CATSRGLAEPDTQYF,TGTGCCACCAGCAGAGGACTAGCGGAGCCAGATACGCAGTATTTT
TRBD1,TRBV9,TRBJ2-7,once,CASSATGTGDGEQYF,TGTGCCAGCAGCGCAACCGGGACAGGGGATGGCGAGCAGTACTTC
NA,TRBV4-2,TRBJ2-5,few,CASSQDRGTPSAQYF,TGTGCCAGCAGCCAAGATAGGGGGACCCCCTCGGCCCAGTACTTC
NA,TRBV12-3/TRBV12-4,TRBJ2-5,many,CASSPGLSWLETQYF,TGTGCCAGCAGTCCCGGGCTCTCTTGGTTGGAGACCCAGTACTTC
NA,TRBV12-3/TRBV12-4,TRBJ2-2,many,CATAVKAANTGELFF,TGTGCCACCGCGGTCAAAGCGGCGAACACCGGGGAGCTGTTTTTT
NA,TRBV2,TRBJ2-2,few,CASSDGAEGPYTGELFF,TGTGCCAGCAGTGACGGCGCGGAGGGGCCTTACACCGGGGAGCTGTTTTTT
TRBD1,TRBV6-2/TRBV6-3,TRBJ2-7,few,CASSYSGTGGYEQYF,TGTGCCAGCAGTTACTCCGGGACAGGGGGCTACGAGCAGTACTTC
NA,TRBV11-2,TRBJ2-5,few,CASSLDPLALQETQYF,TGTGCCAGCAGCTTAGATCCCCTAGCCCTTCAAGAGACCCAGTACTTC
NA,TRBV29-1,TRBJ2-7,few,CSAQVDFYEQYF,TGCAGCGCTCAGGTGGACTTCTACGAGCAGTACTTC
NA,TRBV25-1,TRBJ2-7,NA,CASSELWEQYF,TGTGCCAGCAGTGAATTGTGGGAGCAGTACTTC
TRBD1,TRBV5-1,TRBJ2-2,many,CASSTVGQGRHGELFF,TGCGCCAGCAGCACCGTGGGACAGGGACGTCACGGGGAGCTGTTTTTT
NA,TRBV28,TRBJ1-5,NA,CASSRLGGENQPQHF,TGTGCCAGCAGTCGGCTAGGAGGGGAAAATCAGCCCCAGCATTTT
TRBD2,TRBV5-5,TRBJ2-1,NA,CASSLSPASGVYNEQFF,TGTGCCAGCAGCTTGTCCCCGGCTAGCGGGGTTTACAATGAGCAGTTCTTC
TRBD2,TRBV5-1,TRBJ2-1,NA,CASSLAGLAGGGEQFF,TGCGCCAGCAGCTTGGCTGGACTAGCGGGAGGAGGGGAGCAGTTCTTC
NA,TRBV7-2,TRBJ2-6,NA,CASSPPWGSGANVLTF,TGTGCCAGCAGCCCCCCGTGGGGCTCTGGGGCCAACGTCCTGACTTTC
NA,TRBV12-3/TRBV12-4,TRBJ1-3,few,CASSLARAGNTIYF,TGTGCCAGCAGTTTGGCCAGGGCTGGAAACACCATATATTTT
NA,TRBV29-1,TRBJ2-1,NA,CSVEAPGGTSYNEQFF,TGCAGCGTTGAGGCGCCCGGCGGGACCTCCTACAATGAGCAGTTCTTC
TRBD2,TRBV5-1,TRBJ2-1,few,CASSFFGLAEGGDYNEQFF,TGCGCCAGCAGCTTTTTTGGCCTAGCGGAAGGAGGGGACTACAATGAGCAGTTCTTC
NA,TRBV5-5,TRBJ2-7,many,CASSLERQDSYEQYF,TGTGCCAGCAGCTTGGAACGTCAGGACTCCTACGAGCAGTACTTC
NA,TRBV29-1,TRBJ1-1,NA,CSAQTYQANTEAFF,TGCAGCGCCCAGACGTATCAAGCGAACACTGAAGCTTTCTTT
NA,TRBV9,TRBJ1-2,NA,CASSVEGSPYYGYTF,TGTGCCAGCAGCGTAGAAGGCAGTCCCTACTATGGCTACACCTTC
NA,TRBV9,TRBJ2-1,NA,CASSVAINEVPGHEQFF,TGTGCCAGCAGCGTAGCTATTAATGAAGTACCGGGGCATGAGCAGTTCTTC
TRBD2,TRBV5-1,TRBJ2-2,few,CASSPSGGTGGELFF,TGCGCCAGCAGCCCTAGCGGGGGGACCGGCGGGGAGCTGTTTTTT
NA,TRBV5-1,TRBJ2-5,few,CASSLDSGGQETQYF,TGCGCCAGCAGCTTGGATAGCGGAGGACAAGAGACCCAGTACTTC
NA,TRBV15,TRBJ1-3,NA,CATSRDGASGNTIYF,TGTGCCACCAGCAGGGATGGGGCCTCTGGAAACACCATATATTTT
NA,TRBV20-1,TRBJ1-2,NA,CSASQGGYTF,TGCAGTGCTAGCCAGGGCGGCTACACCTTC
NA,TRBV15,TRBJ2-5,many,CATSRDSGGAETQYF,TGTGCCACCAGCAGAGATAGCGGAGGGGCCGAGACCCAGTACTTC
NA,TRBV12-3/TRBV12-4,TRBJ2-1,NA,CASSLTGPSKGEQFF,TGTGCCAGCAGTTTAACGGGACCATCGAAGGGTGAGCAGTTCTTC
NA,TRBV11-2,TRBJ2-7,NA,CASSLGGQGIPYEQYF,TGTGCCAGCAGTTTAGGGGGTCAGGGAATACCCTACGAGCAGTACTTC
NA,TRBV28,TRBJ2-2,few,CASSSGGGALNTGELFF,TGTGCCAGCAGTTCTGGTGGGGGAGCCCTTAACACCGGGGAGCTGTTTTTT
NA,TRBV11-2,TRBJ2-3,many,CASSPVTDTQYF,TGTGCCAGCAGCCCCGTCACAGATACGCAGTATTTT
NA,TRBV12-3/TRBV12-4,TRBJ2-7,few,CASSPLRIHEQYF,TGTGCCAGCAGTCCTCTGCGGATACACGAGCAGTACTTC
NA,TRBV7-8,TRBJ2-2,few,CASSLRASLNTGELFF,TGTGCCAGCAGCTTAAGGGCTTCACTGAACACCGGGGAGCTGTTTTTT
NA,TRBV15,TRBJ1-3,few,CATSRGRSSGNTIYF,TGTGCCACCAGCAGGGGCCGGAGCTCTGGAAACACCATATATTTT
NA,TRBV5-1,TRBJ2-7,many,CASSLRGEVYEQYF,TGCGCCAGCAGCTTACGGGGAGAAGTCTACGAGCAGTACTTC
NA,TRBV9,TRBJ2-7,NA,CASSLAEGRKQQYF,TGTGCCAGCAGCTTAGCGGAGGGTCGGAAACAGCAGTACTTC
TRBD1,TRBV11-2,TRBJ1-1,NA,CASSSPRDRGDAEAFF,TGTGCCAGCAGCTCACCAAGGGACAGGGGAGATGCAGAAGCTTTCTTT
NA,TRBV20-1,TRBJ2-1,NA,CSAREGHNEQFF,TGCAGTGCTAGAGAGGGGCACAATGAGCAGTTCTTC
NA,TRBV12-3/TRBV12-4,TRBJ1-2,NA,CASSSPTYTANYGYTF,TGTGCCAGCAGTTCCCCAACCTACACCGCTAACTATGGCTACACCTTC